The following is a T cell receptor beta chain sequence with its context. Its antigen is not identified. The record originates from a study of T cell repertoires in cytomegalovirus infection. On the study more broadly: CMV infection and matching HLA type were both indicated by public TCR beta signatures.

In germline, CDR1 is MNHNY, CDR2 SVGAGI (reference sequence). The CDR3 extends over 14 amino acids. The V and J ends lost 1 base and 0 bases respectively, with 5 bases between them. TCRdb re-analysed the reads in MiXCR, keeping a single row per CDR3 protein. Among about 320,000 distinct CDR3 sequences listed, more than 8% were seen once. Study-wide findings and caveats: HLA-C-restricted CMV-specific TCR beta clonotypes were dominant in the ex vivo response.

This clonotype originated in a human donor in good health (CMV status not recorded). Some clones in this sample may be carry-over from other donors' samples. The chain employs TRBV6-6 and TRBJ2-3, with D hard to call. Sequencing input: PBMCs. The CDR3 sequence is CASSYWSSTDTQYF. The CDR3 region has the DNA TGTGCCAGCAGTTACTGGAGTAGCACAGATACGCAGTATTTT.